The 3 T cell receptor beta chains below all came from one sample that was sequenced in a study of cytomegalovirus exposure and HLA in healthy donors. TCRdb's copy holds only in-frame clones and misses some; the assay was immunoSEQ multiplex PCR. Of about 50,000 clones listed, roughly 92% were seen once; the top ten hold 1.4%. Sequencing was performed on PBMCs. These receptors all stem from a man aged 18 to 35 in good health and CMV-seronegative.

V and J are TRBV4-3 and TRBJ2-7; D remains unclear. V dropped 2 bases and J dropped 0 bases, with 14 bases sitting between them. Germline V gene data show CDR1 as LGHNA and CDR2 as YSLEER. The CDR3 covers 16 residues. The CDR3 here is CASSQSVGMDSYEQYF. DNA of the CDR3: TGCGCCAGCAGCCAATCGGTGGGCATGGACTCCTACGAGCAGTACTTC.

The gene calls are TRBV11-2 and TRBJ2-7, with TRBD2 matching 10 bases. This CDR3 has 14 residues. Germline CDR1 and CDR2: SGHAT and FQNNGV. Losses at the gene ends were 3 bases for V and 5 bases for J; bases not matched to a gene: 4. CDR3 DNA sequence: TGTGCCAGCAGCTTCCAGCGGGAGGGACACGAGCAGTACTTC. It yields the protein CASSFQREGHEQYF.

This chain uses TRBV29-1 with TRBJ2-1, with 9 positions matching TRBD2. The germline CDR1 and CDR2 sequences are SQVTM and ANQGSEA. Unmatched junction bases numbered 8, after V lost 4 bases and J lost 10 bases. The CDR3 has 13 residues. The DNA for the CDR3 is TGCAGCGTTGCCCCGGGACTAGCAAACGAGCAGTTCTTC. This encodes CSVAPGLANEQFF.